This paragraph covers one T cell receptor beta chain sequence. The target antigen is unknown. Every donor was a healthy Caucasian. Unique molecular identifiers were present on the cDNA, which also gained a universal primer site by template switching. MiXCR, applied by TCRdb to the 5' RACE reads, yields one record per CDR3 protein. This sample has about 720,000 distinct CDR3 sequences, with under 9% found just once. This entry comes from a study of identical twins. Study-wide points: Cross-sectional statistical analysis, not tracking of the same donors, underpinned the conclusions.

The V and J ends lost 3 bases and 2 bases, in that order; junction bases with no gene match: 12. Germline assignment: CDR1 DFQATT and CDR2 SNEGSKA (reference sequence). CDR3 length equals 16 residues. These same data were also listed under a study on yellow fever vaccine responses in identical twins.

The chain has TRBV20-1 and TRBJ2-7; 8 bases align to TRBD1. Sequencing used PBMCs. This receptor was taken from a young woman in good health. The DNA for the CDR3 is TGCAGTGCTAGCGGGCAGGGGGCATTCCCAGCCTACGAGCAGTACTTC. Translated: CSASGQGAFPAYEQYF.